A single sample is the source of the 9 T cell receptor beta chains below, sequenced in a study of shared clonotypes between healthy human individuals (dated by TCRdb to the early 2020s). Libraries were prepared through the immunoSEQ multiplex PCR assay. What TCRdb holds here is the immuneACCESS table cut down to in-frame rearrangements. Part of the clones is not present; checked against another copy, under half of the missing clones reflect an unresolved V gene, and the others are unexplained. This sample is represented by around 600,000 clones; 85% to 95% of them were singletons. Around 0.11% of the sample is held by the ten biggest clonotypes. For the CD8 naive samples, CD45RO-negative cells were positively selected for CCR7, yielding a CD45RA+CCR7+ population from which TemRA cells were excluded. Sequenced material: naive CD8+ T cells sorted from blood. This specimen's cell subset or site label, per the study, means: CD45RA+CCR7+. The receptors were gathered from a woman under 40 in good health.

This clone occurred once. The chain carries TRBV5-4 and TRBJ2-7; D may be TRBD2 (6 bases). This CDR3 comprises 14 residues. Germline V gene sequence: CDR1 SGHNT, CDR2 YYREEE (reference sequence). V lost 7 bases and J lost 3, with 17 bases in between. This CDR3 reads CASRFSGGNYEQYF. For the CDR3, the DNA is TGTGCCAGCCGTTTTTCCGGGGGTAACTACGAGCAGTACTTC.

This sequence joins TRBV28 and TRBJ2-1; D might be TRBD1 (6 bases). V lost 0 bases and J 8 bases, leaving 17 bases between the germline ends. Germline V gives CDR1 MDHEN, CDR2 SYDVKM. CDR3 length equals 16 residues. The CDR3: CASSLWGAGPVHEQFF. The CDR3 region has the DNA TGTGCCAGCAGTTTATGGGGGGCGGGCCCCGTACATGAGCAGTTCTTC.

The chain joins TRBV4-1 to TRBJ2-3; 9 bases match TRBD2. V gave up 1 base and J gave up 0 bases; unmatched junction bases: 11. The CDR3 loop spans 19 amino acids. CDR1 and CDR2 from the germline V gene are MGHRA and YSYEKL. CDR3 in amino acids: CASSQGFEASGTSTDTQYF. The CDR3 DNA sequence: TGCGCCAGCAGCCAAGGGTTCGAGGCTAGCGGGACTAGCACAGATACGCAGTATTTT.

This clone has only a few counts. This chain joins TRBV19 and TRBJ1-1; a weak D match, TRBD1 (5 bases). Per germline, CDR1 LNHDA and CDR2 SQIVND (reference sequence). Trimming removed 6 bases at V and 3 bases at J, with 8 bases between. This CDR3 has 12 residues. The CDR3 DNA follows: TGTGCCAGTAGCTCAGGGCACACTGAAGCTTTCTTT. This sequence encodes CASSSGHTEAFF.

The chain has TRBV11-2 and TRBJ1-1, with D possibly matching TRBD1 (6 bases). The CDR3 covers 14 residues. Germline V lookup: CDR1 SGHAT, CDR2 FQNNGV. Between the trimmed V and J ends, which lost 6 bases and 5 bases, there was a span of 16 bases. The CDR3 sequence is CASSQAGAYTEAFF. The CDR3 DNA sequence: TGTGCCAGCAGTCAGGCGGGGGCGTATACTGAAGCTTTCTTT.

The DNA of the CDR3 is TGTGCCAGCACCTCTGGGGGGTTTGGCACTGAAGCTTTCTTT. This encodes CASTSGGFGTEAFF. The chain combines TRBV2 with TRBJ1-1, with a tentative D call TRBD1 (5 bases). This CDR3 is built from 14 residues. The germline V gene encodes CDR1 SNHLY and CDR2 FYNNEI. Deletions cut 7 bases from V and 4 bases from J, with 16 bases between.

The rearrangement joins TRBV7-9 to TRBJ1-2; D gene uncertain. Germline V gene data show CDR1 as SEHNR and CDR2 as FQNEAQ (reference sequence). V lost 1 base to trimming and J lost 6 bases, with 12 bases between them. This CDR3 spans 14 amino acids. CDR3 residues: CASSLDREPDGYTF. CDR3 nucleotide sequence: TGTGCCAGCAGCTTAGATAGGGAGCCCGATGGCTACACCTTC.

The chain joins TRBV27 to TRBJ2-7; 8 bases are a match to TRBD2. V trimming: 6 bases; J trimming: 2 bases; junction bases outside the gene matches: 12. Looked up from germline, CDR1 is MNHEY and CDR2 is SMNVEV (reference sequence). The CDR3 runs 16 residues. CDR3 in amino acids: CASSLSGGERTYEQYF. CDR3 coding DNA: TGTGCCAGCAGCCTCTCGGGGGGGGAGCGGACCTACGAGCAGTACTTC.

The chain links TRBV19 to TRBJ2-5, with 9 positions matching TRBD1. The germline CDR1 and CDR2 sequences are LNHDA and SQIVND (reference sequence). The CDR3 has 15 residues. V dropped 6 bases and J dropped 1; count of bases not matched to a gene: 6. The CDR3 bases are TGTGCCAGTAGCGGCTCGGACAGGGGCCAAGAGACCCAGTACTTC. Translating gives CASSGSDRGQETQYF.